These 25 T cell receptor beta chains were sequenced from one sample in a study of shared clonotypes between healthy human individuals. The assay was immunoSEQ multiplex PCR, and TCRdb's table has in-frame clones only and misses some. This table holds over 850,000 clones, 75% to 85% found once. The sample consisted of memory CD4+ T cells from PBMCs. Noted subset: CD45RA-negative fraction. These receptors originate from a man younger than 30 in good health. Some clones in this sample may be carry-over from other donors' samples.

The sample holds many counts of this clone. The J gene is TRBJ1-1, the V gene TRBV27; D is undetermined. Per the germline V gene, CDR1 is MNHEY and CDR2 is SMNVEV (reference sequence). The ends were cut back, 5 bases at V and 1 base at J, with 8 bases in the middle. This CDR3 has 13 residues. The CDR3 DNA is TGTGCCAGCAGTATAACCCGGAACACTGAAGCTTTCTTT. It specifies CASSITRNTEAFF.

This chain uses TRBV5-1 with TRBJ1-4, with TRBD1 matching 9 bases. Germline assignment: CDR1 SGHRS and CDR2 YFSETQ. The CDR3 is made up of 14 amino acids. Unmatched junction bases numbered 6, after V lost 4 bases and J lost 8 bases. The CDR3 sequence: CASSPRTGDEKLFF. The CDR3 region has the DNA TGCGCCAGCAGCCCGAGGACAGGGGACGAAAAACTGTTTTTT.

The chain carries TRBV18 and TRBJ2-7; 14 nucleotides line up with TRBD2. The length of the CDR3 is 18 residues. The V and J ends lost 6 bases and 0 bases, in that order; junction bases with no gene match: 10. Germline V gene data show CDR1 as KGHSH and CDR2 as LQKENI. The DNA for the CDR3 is TGTGCCAGCTCCCAGGGACTAGCGGGAGTTTCCGCCTCCTACGAGCAGTACTTC. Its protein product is CASSQGLAGVSASYEQYF.

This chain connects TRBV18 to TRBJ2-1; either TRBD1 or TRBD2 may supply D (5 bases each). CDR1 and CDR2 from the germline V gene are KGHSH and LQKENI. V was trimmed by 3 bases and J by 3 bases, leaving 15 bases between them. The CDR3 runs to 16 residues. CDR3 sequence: CASSPGTRPLYNEQFF. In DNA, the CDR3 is TGTGCCAGCTCACCCGGGACGCGCCCCCTCTACAATGAGCAGTTCTTC. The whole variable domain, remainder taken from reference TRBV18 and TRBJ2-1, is NAGVMQNPRHLVRRRGQEARLRCSPMKGHSHVYWYRQLPEEGLKFMVYLQKENIIDESGMPKERFSAEFPKEGPSILRIQQVVRGDSAAYFCASSPGTRPLYNEQFFGPGTRLTVL.

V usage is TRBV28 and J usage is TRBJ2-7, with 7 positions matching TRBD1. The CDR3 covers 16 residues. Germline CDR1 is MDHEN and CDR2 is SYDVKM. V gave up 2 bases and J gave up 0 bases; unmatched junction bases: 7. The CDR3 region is CASSLPGQVRSYEQYF. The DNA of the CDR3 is TGTGCCAGCAGTTTACCTGGACAGGTACGCTCCTACGAGCAGTACTTC.

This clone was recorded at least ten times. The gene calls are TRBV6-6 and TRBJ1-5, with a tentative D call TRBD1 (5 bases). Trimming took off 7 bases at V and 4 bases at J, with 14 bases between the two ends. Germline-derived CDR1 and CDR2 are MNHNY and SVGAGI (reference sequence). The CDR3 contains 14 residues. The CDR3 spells CASTTGAVNQPQHF. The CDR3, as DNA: TGTGCCAGCACCACCGGGGCAGTAAATCAGCCCCAGCATTTT.

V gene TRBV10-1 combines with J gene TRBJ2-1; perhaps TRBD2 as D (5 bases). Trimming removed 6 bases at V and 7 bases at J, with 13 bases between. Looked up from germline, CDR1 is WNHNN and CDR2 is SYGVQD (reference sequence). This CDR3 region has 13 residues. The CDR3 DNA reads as TGCGCCAGCAGCTTATCCGGAGGAAATGAGCAGTTCTTC. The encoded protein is CASSLSGGNEQFF.

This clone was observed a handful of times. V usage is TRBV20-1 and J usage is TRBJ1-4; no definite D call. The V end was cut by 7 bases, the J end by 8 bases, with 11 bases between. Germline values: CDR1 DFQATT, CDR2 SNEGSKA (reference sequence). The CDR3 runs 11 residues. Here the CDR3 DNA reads TGCAGTGGTGGCCGTGGGGAAAAACTGTTTTTT. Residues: CSGGRGEKLFF.

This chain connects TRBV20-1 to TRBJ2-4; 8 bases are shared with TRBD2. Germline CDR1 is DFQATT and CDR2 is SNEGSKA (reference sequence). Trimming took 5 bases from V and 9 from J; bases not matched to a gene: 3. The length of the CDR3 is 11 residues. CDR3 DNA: TGCAGTGCTCTCGGGGGGGGCATTCAGTACTTC. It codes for CSALGGGIQYF.

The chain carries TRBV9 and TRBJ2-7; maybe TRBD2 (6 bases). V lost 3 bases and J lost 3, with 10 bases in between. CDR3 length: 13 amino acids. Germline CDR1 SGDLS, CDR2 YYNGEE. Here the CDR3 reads CASSAGTLYEQYF. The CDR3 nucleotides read TGTGCCAGCAGCGCCGGGACTCTCTACGAGCAGTACTTC.

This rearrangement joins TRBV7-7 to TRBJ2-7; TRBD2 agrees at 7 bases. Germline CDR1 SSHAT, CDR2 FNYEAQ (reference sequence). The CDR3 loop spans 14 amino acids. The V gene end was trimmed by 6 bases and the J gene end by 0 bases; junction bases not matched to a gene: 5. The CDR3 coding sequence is TGTGCCAGCAGTAAAAGCGGGACCTCCTACGAGCAGTACTTC. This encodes CASSKSGTSYEQYF.

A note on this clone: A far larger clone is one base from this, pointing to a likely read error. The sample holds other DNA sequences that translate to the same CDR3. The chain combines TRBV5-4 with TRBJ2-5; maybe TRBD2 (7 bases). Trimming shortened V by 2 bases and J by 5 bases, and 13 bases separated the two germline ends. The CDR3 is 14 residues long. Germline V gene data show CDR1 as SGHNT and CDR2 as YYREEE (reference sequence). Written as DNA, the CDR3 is TGTGCCAGCAGCTTCACGGGGGGCAGTGAGACCCAGTACTTC. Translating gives CASSFTGGSETQYF.

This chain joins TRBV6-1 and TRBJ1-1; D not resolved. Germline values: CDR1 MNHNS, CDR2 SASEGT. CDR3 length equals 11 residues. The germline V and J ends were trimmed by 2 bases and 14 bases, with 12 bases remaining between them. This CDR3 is CASSELDAGFF. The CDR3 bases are TGTGCCAGCAGTGAATTGGACGCCGGGTTCTTT.

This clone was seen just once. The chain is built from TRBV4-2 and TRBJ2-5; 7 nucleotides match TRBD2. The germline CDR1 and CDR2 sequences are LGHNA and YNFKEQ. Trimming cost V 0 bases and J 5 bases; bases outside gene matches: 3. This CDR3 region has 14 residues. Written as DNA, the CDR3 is TGTGCCAGCAGCCAAGATGGCGGGAGCGAGACCCAGTACTTC. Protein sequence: CASSQDGGSETQYF.

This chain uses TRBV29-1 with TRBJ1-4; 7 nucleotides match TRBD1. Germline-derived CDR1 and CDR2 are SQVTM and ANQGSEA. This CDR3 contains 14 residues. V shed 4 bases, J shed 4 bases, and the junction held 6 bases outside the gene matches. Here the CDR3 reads CSVGGGQFNEKLFF. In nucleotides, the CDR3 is TGCAGCGTTGGAGGGGGACAGTTTAATGAAAAACTGTTTTTT.

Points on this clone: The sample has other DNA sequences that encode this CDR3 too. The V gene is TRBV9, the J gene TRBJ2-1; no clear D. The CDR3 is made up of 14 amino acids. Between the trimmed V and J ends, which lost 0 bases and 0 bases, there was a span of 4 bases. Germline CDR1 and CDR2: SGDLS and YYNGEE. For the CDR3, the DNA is TGTGCCAGCAGCGTAGTTGGCTCCTACAATGAGCAGTTCTTC. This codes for CASSVVGSYNEQFF.

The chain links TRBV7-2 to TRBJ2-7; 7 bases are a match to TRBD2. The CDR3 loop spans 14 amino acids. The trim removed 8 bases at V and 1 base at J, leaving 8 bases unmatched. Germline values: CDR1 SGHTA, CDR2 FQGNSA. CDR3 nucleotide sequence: TGTGCCAGCCGGGGAGGGCCCATTTCCTACGAGCAGTACTTC. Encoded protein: CASRGGPISYEQYF.

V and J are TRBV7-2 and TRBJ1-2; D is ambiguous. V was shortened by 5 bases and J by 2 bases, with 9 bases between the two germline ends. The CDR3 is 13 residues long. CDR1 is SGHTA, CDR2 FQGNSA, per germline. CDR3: CASSPSQNYGYTF. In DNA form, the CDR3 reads TGTGCCAGCAGCCCAAGTCAGAACTATGGCTACACCTTC.

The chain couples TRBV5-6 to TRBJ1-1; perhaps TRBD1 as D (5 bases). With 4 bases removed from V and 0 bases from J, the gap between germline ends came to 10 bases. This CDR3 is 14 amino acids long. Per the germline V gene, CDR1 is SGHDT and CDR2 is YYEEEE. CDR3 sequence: CASSPPGMNTEAFF. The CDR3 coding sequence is TGTGCCAGCAGCCCCCCAGGGATGAACACTGAAGCTTTCTTT.

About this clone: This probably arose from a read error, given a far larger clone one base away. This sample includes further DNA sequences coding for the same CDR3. The CDR3: CSAQGRSNTEAFF. The CDR3 coding sequence is TGCAGCGCCCAAGGACGTTCCAACACCGAAGCTTTCTTT. The rearrangement uses TRBV29-1 and TRBJ1-1; D ambiguous. In germline, CDR1 is SQVTM, CDR2 ANQGSEA. This CDR3 spans 13 amino acids.

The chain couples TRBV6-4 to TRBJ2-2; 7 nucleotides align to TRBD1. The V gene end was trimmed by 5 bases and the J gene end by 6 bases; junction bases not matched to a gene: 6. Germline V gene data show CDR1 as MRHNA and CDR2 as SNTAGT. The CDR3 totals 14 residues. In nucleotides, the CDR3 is TGTGCCAGCAGTTCAACTACAGGGGCCGGGGAGCTGTTTTTT. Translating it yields CASSSTTGAGELFF.

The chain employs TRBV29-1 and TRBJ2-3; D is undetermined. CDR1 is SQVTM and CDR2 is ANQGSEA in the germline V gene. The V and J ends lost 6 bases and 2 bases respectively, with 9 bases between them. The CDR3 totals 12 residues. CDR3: CSVDGYTDTQYF. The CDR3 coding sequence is TGCAGCGTAGACGGATACACAGATACGCAGTATTTT.

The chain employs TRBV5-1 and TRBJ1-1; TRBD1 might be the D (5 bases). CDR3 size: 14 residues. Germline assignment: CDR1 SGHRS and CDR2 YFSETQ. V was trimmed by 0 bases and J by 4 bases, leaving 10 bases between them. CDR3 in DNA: TGCGCCAGCAGCTTGGTGGCAGGGCCCACTGAAGCTTTCTTT. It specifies CASSLVAGPTEAFF.

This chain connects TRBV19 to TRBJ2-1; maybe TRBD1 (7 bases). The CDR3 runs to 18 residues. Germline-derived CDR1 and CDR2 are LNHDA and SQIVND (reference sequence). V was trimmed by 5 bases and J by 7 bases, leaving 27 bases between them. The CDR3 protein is CASSARGRAGEGANEQFF. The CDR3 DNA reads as TGTGCCAGTAGTGCCCGTGGGAGAGCGGGCGAGGGGGCAAATGAGCAGTTCTTC.

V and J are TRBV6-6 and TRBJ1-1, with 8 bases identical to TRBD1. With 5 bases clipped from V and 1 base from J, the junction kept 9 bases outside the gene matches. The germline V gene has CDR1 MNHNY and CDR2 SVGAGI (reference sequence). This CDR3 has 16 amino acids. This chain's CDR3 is CASSPGQGRGNTEAFF. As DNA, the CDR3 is TGTGCCAGCAGTCCCGGACAGGGCCGAGGGAACACTGAAGCTTTCTTT.